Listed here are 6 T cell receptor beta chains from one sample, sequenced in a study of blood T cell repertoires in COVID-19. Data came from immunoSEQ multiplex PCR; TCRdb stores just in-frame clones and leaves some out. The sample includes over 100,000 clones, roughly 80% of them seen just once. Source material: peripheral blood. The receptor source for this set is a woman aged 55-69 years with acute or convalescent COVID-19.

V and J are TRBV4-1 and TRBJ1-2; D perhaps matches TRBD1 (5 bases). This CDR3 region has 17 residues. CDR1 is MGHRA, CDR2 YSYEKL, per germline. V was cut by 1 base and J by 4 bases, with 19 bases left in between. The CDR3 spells CASSQVGTSDDGYGYTF. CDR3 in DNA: TGCGCCAGCAGCCAAGTGGGGACTTCGGACGATGGCTATGGCTACACCTTC.

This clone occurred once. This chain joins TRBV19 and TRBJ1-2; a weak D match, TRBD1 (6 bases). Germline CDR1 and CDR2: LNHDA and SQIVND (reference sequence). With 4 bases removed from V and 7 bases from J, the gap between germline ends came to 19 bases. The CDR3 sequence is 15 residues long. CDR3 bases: TGTGCCAGTAGTAATTACAGGGTAGAAAGAGGTGGCTACACCTTC. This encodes CASSNYRVERGGYTF. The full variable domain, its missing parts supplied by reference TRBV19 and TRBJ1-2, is DGGITQSPKYLFRKEGQNVTLSCEQNLNHDAMYWYRQDPGQGLRLIYYSQIVNDFQKGDIAEGYSVSREKKESFPLTVTSAQKNPTAFYLCASSNYRVERGGYTFGSGTRLTVV.

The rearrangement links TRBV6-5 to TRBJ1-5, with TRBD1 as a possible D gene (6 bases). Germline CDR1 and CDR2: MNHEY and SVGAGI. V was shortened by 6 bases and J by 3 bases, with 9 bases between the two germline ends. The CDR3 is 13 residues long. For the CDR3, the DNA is TGTGCCAGCAGGGGACAAACCAATCAGCCCCAGCATTTT. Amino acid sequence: CASRGQTNQPQHF.

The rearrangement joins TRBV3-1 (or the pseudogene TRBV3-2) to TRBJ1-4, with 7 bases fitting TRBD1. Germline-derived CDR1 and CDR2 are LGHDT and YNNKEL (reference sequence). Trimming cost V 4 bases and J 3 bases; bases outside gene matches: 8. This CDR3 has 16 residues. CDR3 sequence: CASSRQGMRANEKLFF. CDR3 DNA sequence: TGTGCCAGCAGCCGACAGGGAATGAGGGCTAATGAAAAACTGTTTTTT.

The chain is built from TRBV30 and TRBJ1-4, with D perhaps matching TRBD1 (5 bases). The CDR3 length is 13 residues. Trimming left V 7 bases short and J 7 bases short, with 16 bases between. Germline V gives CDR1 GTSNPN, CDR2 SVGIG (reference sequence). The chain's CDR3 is CASSYQGAEKLFF. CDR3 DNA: TGTGCCTCTTCTTATCAGGGCGCTGAAAAACTGTTTTTT.

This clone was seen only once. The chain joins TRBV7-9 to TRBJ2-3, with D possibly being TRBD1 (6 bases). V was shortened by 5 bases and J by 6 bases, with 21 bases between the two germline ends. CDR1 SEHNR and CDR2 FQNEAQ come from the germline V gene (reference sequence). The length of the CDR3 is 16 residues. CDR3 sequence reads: CASSRGRYRTDDTQYF. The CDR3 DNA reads TGTGCCAGCAGCCGCGGACGGTATAGGACAGATGATACGCAGTATTTT.